This TCR beta chain derives from a study of blood T cells in healthy people across ages. The use of a sample-barcoded 5' primer and a J-beta primer mix characterized a second PCR of about 7 to 12 cycles. One entry per CDR3 protein results from TCRdb running MiXCR on the 5' RACE reads. The repertoire holds nearly 800,000 distinct CDR3 sequences, about 61% seen once, with roughly 24% in the top ten. Study results and limitations: In these data, TCR beta diversity tracked strongly with naive T cell percentage. As age increased, TCR beta diversity per million T cells fell in a roughly linear fashion.

On this clonotype: The target antigen is unknown.

This TCR was recovered from a man between 35 and 55 years old in good health. Sequenced input: blood.

As DNA, the CDR3 is TGCAGCGTTGAAAGTAAGGAAGGTCAGCCCCAGCATTTT. Its protein product is CSVESKEGQPQHF. The chain has TRBV29-1 and TRBJ1-5; D is undetermined. CDR3 length equals 13 residues. The germline V gene has CDR1 SQVTM and CDR2 ANQGSEA. Trimming took off 2 bases at V and 6 bases at J, with 11 bases between the two ends.